This TCR beta chain stems from a study of blood T cell repertoires in COVID-19. Assay: immunoSEQ multiplex PCR; the TCRdb copy retains only in-frame clones and omits some. The sample records about 390,000 clones, 80% to 90% being singletons. The specimen sequenced was peripheral blood. The origin of this receptor is a woman aged 60-75 years with COVID-19, enrolled during active disease.

Written as DNA, the CDR3 is TGTGCCTGGAGTGGGGGGCTGGGGTTGATGGGGCAGTATTTT. Translation: CAWSGGLGLMGQYF. The rearrangement joins TRBV30 to TRBJ2-3; D perhaps matches TRBD1 (6 bases). The CDR3 sequence is 14 residues long. Germline-derived CDR1 and CDR2 are GTSNPN and SVGIG (reference sequence). Trimming removed 1 base at V and 11 bases at J, with 19 bases between.